This T cell receptor (beta chain) was captured in a study of patients and donors after allogeneic stem cell transplantation. There are 15 residues in the CDR3. Germline values: CDR1 SGHNT, CDR2 YYREEE (reference sequence). V lost 3 bases, J lost 2 bases, and 4 bases stayed unmatched. TCRdb ran MiXCR on the RT-PCR reads and lists one entry per CDR3 protein. The sample has approximately 250,000 distinct CDR3 sequences; roughly 14% are singletons. The rearrangement links TRBV5-4 to TRBJ2-7, with 11 bases that match TRBD2. Sequenced material: blood, either unsorted or a sorted T cell fraction (not recorded which). This receptor was obtained from a human donor who was either an allogeneic HSCT recipient or a stem cell or donor lymphocyte infusion donor (not recorded which). It is not recorded whose cells these are; they may come from a transplant donor. CDR3 sequence: CASSSTSGSPYEQYF. CDR3 nucleotides: TGTGCCAGCAGCTCTACTAGCGGGAGCCCCTACGAGCAGTACTTC.